The source of this T cell receptor (beta chain) is a study of blood T cell repertoires in COVID-19. Study-level background: Samples came from the United States, Italy and Spain, spanning acute and convalescent COVID-19. In each case, the material was cDNA or gDNA derived from T cells, B-cell-depleted T cells, or PBMCs.

Trimming removed 3 bases from V and 2 bases from J, with 7 bases in between. This CDR3 comprises 13 residues. CDR1 is LGHNA, CDR2 YNFKEQ, per germline. In the original processing: It was from reference gene primer amplification that nucleated cell counts were estimated. Libraries were prepared by immunoSEQ multiplex PCR; TCRdb keeps only in-frame clonotypes and omits some of them. That table gives V, J and clone size, and the DNA gave D and trimming. Of fewer than 200,000 clones in the sample, 80% to 90% were seen once. V usage is TRBV4-2 and J usage is TRBJ1-2; D is unresolved. This clonotype originated in a man aged 50 or older with active or convalescent COVID-19. The sequenced sample was peripheral blood. CDR3 loop: CASSHRSNYGYTF. Here the CDR3 DNA reads TGTGCCAGCAGCCACCGGAGCAACTATGGCTACACCTTC.